This TCR beta chain was captured by sequencing in a study of blood T cells in healthy people across ages. Sample-barcoded 5' priming and a J-beta primer mix drove a second PCR of roughly 6 to 12 cycles. From the 5' RACE reads, TCRdb called clonotypes with MiXCR, one entry per CDR3 protein. Counted here are 800,000 to 950,000 distinct CDR3 sequences, 40% to 60% occurring once; the ten biggest clones make up 13%. The CDR3 spans 16 residues. Germline lookup yields CDR1 SGHRS and CDR2 YFSETQ. V was cut by 4 bases and J by 12 bases, with 25 bases left in between. This clonotype was detected once. This chain uses TRBV5-1 with TRBJ1-4; D unresolved. The clonotype originates from a man between 25 and 39 years old in good health. Sequenced material: blood. CDR3 protein: CASSPGNTPGNLELFF. For the CDR3, the DNA is TGCGCCAGCAGCCCGGGCAACACTCCCGGCAACCTTGAACTGTTTTTT.